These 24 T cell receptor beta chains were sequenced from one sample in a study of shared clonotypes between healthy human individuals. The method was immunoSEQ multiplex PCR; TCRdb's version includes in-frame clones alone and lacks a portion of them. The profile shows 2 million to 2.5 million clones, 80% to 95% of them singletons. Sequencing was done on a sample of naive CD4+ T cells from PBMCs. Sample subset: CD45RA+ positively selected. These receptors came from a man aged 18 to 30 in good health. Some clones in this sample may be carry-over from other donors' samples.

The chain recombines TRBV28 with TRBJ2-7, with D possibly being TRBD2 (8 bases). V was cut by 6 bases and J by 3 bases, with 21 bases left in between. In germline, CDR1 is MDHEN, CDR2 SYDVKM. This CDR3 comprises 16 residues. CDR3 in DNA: TGTGCCAGCAGAAACAGGGGAGACGGGAGGGACTACGAGCAGTACTTC. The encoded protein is CASRNRGDGRDYEQYF.

The CDR3 spells CASSQERLGSYGYTF. In nucleotides, the CDR3 is TGTGCCAGCAGCCAAGAAAGACTGGGGTCATATGGCTACACCTTC. V is TRBV14 and J is TRBJ1-2, with unresolved D. Germline CDR1 and CDR2: SGHDN and FVKESK. The CDR3 has 15 residues. The germline V and J ends were trimmed by 0 bases and 5 bases, with 13 bases remaining between them.

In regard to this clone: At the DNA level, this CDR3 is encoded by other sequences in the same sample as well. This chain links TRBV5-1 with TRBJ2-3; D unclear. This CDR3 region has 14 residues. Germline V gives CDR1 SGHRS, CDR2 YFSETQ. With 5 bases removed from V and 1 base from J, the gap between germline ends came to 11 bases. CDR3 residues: CASSLGEGTDTQYF. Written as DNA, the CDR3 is TGCGCCAGCAGTCTAGGCGAGGGCACAGATACGCAGTATTTT. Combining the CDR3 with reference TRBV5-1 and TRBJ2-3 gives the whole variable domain KAGVTQTPRYLIKTRGQQVTLSCSPISGHRSVSWYQQTPGQGLQFLFEYFSETQRNKGNFPGRFSGRQFSNSRSEMNVSTLELGDSALYLCASSLGEGTDTQYFGPGTRLTVL.

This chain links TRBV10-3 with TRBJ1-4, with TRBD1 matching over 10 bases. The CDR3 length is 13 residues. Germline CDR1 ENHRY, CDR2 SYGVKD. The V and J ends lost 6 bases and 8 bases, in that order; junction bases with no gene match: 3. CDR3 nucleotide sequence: TGTGCCATCAGCCCGGGACAGGGGGAAAAACTGTTTTTT. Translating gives CAISPGQGEKLFF.

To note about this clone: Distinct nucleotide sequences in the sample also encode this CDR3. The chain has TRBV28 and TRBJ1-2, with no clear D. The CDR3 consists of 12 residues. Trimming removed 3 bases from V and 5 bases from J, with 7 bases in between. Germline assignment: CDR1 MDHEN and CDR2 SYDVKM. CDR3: CASSLEGYGYTF. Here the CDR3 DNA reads TGTGCCAGCAGTTTGGAGGGATATGGCTACACCTTC.

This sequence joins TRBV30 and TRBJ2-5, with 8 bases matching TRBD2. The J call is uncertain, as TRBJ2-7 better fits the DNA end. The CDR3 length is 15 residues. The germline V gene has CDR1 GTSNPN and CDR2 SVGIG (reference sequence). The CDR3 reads CAWSTGTRSSYEQYF. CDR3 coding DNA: TGTGCCTGGAGTACCGGGACTAGGAGCTCCTACGAGCAGTACTTC.

CDR3 sequence reads: CASRQAYEQYF. The CDR3 DNA is TGTGCCAGCCGACAAGCCTACGAGCAGTACTTC. This chain links TRBV2 with TRBJ2-5, with D unclear. Gene TRBJ2-7 matches the end of the DNA better, so the J call may be wrong. The CDR3 loop spans 11 amino acids. Germline CDR1 is SNHLY and CDR2 is FYNNEI.

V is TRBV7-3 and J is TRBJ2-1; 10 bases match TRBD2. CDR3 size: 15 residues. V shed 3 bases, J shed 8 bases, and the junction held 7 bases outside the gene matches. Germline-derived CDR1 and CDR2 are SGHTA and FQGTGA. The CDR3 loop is CASSFGLAGVYEQFF. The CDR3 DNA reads TGTGCCAGCAGCTTCGGGCTAGCGGGAGTCTATGAGCAGTTCTTC.

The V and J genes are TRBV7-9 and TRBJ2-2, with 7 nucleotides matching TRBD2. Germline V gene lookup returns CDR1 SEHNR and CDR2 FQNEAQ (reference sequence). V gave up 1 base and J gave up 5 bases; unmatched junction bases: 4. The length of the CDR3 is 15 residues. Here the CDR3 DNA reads TGTGCCAGCAGCTTAGTTGGAGCGGGGACCGGGGAGCTGTTTTTT. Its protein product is CASSLVGAGTGELFF.

DNA for the CDR3: TGCAGCGTGGGGGGCTGGTATGGCTACACCTTC. Its translation: CSVGGWYGYTF. The V call is TRBV20-1, the J call TRBJ1-2, with D maybe TRBD1 (6 bases). Germline-derived CDR1 and CDR2 are DFQATT and SNEGSKA (reference sequence). The CDR3 runs 11 residues.

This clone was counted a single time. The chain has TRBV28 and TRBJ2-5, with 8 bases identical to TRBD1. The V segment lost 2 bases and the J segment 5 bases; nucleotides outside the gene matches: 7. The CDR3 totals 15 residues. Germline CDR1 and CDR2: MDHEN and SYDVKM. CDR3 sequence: CASSLKTGVVETQYF. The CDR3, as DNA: TGTGCCAGCAGTTTAAAGACAGGGGTTGTCGAGACCCAGTACTTC.

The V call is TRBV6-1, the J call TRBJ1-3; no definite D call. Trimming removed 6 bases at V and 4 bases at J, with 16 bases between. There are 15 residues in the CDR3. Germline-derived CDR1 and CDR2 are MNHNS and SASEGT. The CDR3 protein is CASRNPRVSGNTIYF. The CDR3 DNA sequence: TGTGCCAGCAGGAACCCCCGGGTGTCCGGAAACACCATATATTTT.

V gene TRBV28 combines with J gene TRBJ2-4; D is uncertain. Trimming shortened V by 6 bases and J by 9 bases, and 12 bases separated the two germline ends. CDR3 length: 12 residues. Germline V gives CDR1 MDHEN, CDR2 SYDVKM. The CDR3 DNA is TGTGCCAGCAGGGGGTGGTCTAGCATTCAGTACTTC. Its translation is CASRGWSSIQYF.

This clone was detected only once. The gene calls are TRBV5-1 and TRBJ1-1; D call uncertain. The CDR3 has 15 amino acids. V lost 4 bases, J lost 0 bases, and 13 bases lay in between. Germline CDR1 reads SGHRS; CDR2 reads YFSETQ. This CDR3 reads CASSGDSRVNTEAFF. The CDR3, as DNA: TGCGCCAGCAGCGGGGATTCGAGGGTGAACACTGAAGCTTTCTTT.

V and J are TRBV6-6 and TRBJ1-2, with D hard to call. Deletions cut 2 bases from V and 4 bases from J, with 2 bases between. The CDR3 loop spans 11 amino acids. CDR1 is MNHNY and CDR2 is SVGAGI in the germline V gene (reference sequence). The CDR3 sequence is CASSYLYGYTF. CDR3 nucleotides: TGTGCCAGCAGTTACCTCTATGGCTACACCTTC.

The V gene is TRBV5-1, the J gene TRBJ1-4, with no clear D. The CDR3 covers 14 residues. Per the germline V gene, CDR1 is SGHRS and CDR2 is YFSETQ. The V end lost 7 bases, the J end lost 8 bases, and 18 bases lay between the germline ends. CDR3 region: CASGGGRPGEKLFF. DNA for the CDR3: TGCGCCAGCGGAGGCGGCAGACCGGGGGAAAAACTGTTTTTT.

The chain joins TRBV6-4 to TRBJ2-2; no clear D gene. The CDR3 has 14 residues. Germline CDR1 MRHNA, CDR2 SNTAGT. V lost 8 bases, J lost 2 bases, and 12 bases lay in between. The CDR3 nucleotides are TGTGCCAGCGGGAAGGACGGTAACACCGGGGAGCTGTTTTTT. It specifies CASGKDGNTGELFF.

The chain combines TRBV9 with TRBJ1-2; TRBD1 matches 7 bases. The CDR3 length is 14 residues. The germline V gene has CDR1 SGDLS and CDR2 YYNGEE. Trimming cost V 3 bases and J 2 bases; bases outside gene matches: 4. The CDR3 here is CASSALTGNYGYTF. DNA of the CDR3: TGTGCCAGCAGCGCCCTGACAGGGAACTATGGCTACACCTTC.

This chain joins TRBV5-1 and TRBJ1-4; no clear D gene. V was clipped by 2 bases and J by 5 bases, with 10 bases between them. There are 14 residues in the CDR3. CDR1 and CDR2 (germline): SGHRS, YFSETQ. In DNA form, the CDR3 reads TGCGCCAGCAGCTTTAGGACCTTAAATGAAAAACTGTTTTTT. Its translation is CASSFRTLNEKLFF.

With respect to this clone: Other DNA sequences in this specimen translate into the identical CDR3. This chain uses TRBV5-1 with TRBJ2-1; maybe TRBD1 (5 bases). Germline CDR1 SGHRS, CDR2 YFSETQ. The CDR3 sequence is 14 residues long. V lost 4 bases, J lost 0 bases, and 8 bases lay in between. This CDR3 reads CASSPTGSYNEQFF. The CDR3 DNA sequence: TGCGCCAGCAGCCCCACAGGCTCCTACAATGAGCAGTTCTTC.

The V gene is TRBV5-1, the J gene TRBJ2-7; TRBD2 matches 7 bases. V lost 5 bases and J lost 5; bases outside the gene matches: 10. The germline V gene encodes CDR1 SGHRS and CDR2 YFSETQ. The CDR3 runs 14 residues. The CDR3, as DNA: TGCGCCAGCAGGGAGGGAGGGTCGCTAAACGAGCAGTACTTC. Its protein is CASREGGSLNEQYF. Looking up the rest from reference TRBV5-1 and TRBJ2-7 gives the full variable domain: KAGVTQTPRYLIKTRGQQVTLSCSPISGHRSVSWYQQTPGQGLQFLFEYFSETQRNKGNFPGRFSGRQFSNSRSEMNVSTLELGDSALYLCASREGGSLNEQYFGPGTRLTVT.

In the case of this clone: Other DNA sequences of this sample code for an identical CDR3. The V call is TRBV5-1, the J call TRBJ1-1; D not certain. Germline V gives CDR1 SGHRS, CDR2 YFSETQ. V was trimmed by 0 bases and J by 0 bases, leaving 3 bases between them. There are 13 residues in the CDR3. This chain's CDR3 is CASSLEMNTEAFF. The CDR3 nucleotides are TGCGCCAGCAGCTTGGAGATGAACACTGAAGCTTTCTTT.

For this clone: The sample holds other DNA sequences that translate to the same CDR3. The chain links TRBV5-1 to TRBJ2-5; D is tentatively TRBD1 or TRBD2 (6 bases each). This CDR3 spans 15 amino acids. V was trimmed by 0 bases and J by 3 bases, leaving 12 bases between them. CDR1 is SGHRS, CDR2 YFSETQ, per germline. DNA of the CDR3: TGCGCCAGCAGCTTGGCTCCGGGGGCCGAAGAGACCCAGTACTTC. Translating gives CASSLAPGAEETQYF.

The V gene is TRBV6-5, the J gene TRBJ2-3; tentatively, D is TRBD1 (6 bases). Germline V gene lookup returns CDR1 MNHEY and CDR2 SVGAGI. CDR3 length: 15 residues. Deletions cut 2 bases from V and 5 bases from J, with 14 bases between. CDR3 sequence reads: CASSYTTGRGDTQYF. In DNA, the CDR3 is TGTGCCAGCAGTTACACAACCGGCAGGGGAGATACGCAGTATTTT.